The clone carrying this T cell receptor (beta chain) was found a few times. The data are from a study of blood T cell repertoires in COVID-19. About the research overall: From the United States, Italy and Spain came samples of acute and convalescent COVID-19. PBMCs, B-cell-depleted T cells, or T cells provided the cDNA or gDNA that made up the material.

Per the authors' pipeline: Amplification of reference gene primers was used by the study to estimate nucleated cell counts. Profiled with immunoSEQ multiplex PCR; TCRdb holds only in-frame clones, not every one. V and J calls and clone size are as listed in that table; D and trimming were resolved from the DNA. The sample shows around 250,000 clones, approximately 85% of them seen only once. After removal of 1 base from V and 5 bases from J, the junction contained 9 bases not matched to a gene. Germline V CDR1 and CDR2: MNHEY, SMNVEV (reference sequence). The CDR3 is 17 residues long. The specimen sequenced was peripheral blood. The rearrangement joins TRBV27 to TRBJ2-1; 9 nucleotides line up with TRBD2. The source of this sequence is a man aged 50 to 59 with active or convalescent COVID-19. The CDR3 region is CASSLFMTSGPNNEQFF. The CDR3 DNA follows: TGTGCCAGCAGTTTATTTATGACTAGCGGACCTAACAATGAGCAGTTCTTC.